This T cell receptor (beta chain) comes out of a study of T cell responses to AZD1222 COVID-19 vaccine. The CDR3 is 16 amino acids. Per germline, CDR1 LGHDT and CDR2 YNNKEL (reference sequence). The junction had 7 bases not matched to a gene; V was cut back by 1 base and J by 4 bases. The method was immunoSEQ multiplex PCR; TCRdb's version includes in-frame clones alone and lacks a portion of them. Of approximately 140,000 clones in the sample, 70% to 90% were seen once. In this sample, this clone turned up a few times. This chain links TRBV3-1 (or the pseudogene TRBV3-2) with TRBJ2-7; 10 bases fit TRBD1. The source was peripheral blood, collected on day 0 of AZD1222 vaccination. The receptor comes from an adult in good health. The CDR3 nucleotides are TGTGCCAGCAGCCAAGGGGACAGGGGAGGGACATACGAGCAGTACTTC. This gives the protein CASSQGDRGGTYEQYF.